These 26 T cell receptor beta chains share one sample of origin, sequenced in a study of blood T cell repertoires in COVID-19. Sequenced by immunoSEQ multiplex PCR; TCRdb stores in-frame clones only, minus some. Of about 250,000 clones detected, around 88% appear once; the ten largest clones hold roughly 8.6%. The sample was peripheral blood. The source is a man between 40 and 49 years old with active or convalescent COVID-19.

This clone was seen a single time. V and J are TRBV10-3 and TRBJ1-1, with D unresolved. The CDR3 is 14 amino acids. CDR1 is ENHRY and CDR2 is SYGVKD in the germline V gene. The V gene lost 10 bases and the J gene lost 0 bases, with 15 bases spanning the gap. The CDR3 sequence is CATRQFSMNTEAFF. CDR3 coding DNA: TGTGCCACAAGACAATTCTCCATGAACACTGAAGCTTTCTTT.

This clone was seen only once. This chain joins TRBV6-5 and TRBJ1-1; TRBD1 agrees at 8 bases. The CDR3 totals 16 residues. J lost 2 bases, V lost 2 bases, and 7 bases had no gene match. Germline V gives CDR1 MNHEY, CDR2 SVGAGI. CDR3 protein: CASSYTYRGVNTEAFF. In nucleotides, the CDR3 is TGTGCCAGCAGTTACACGTACAGGGGGGTCAACACTGAAGCTTTCTTT.

This rearrangement joins TRBV19 to TRBJ1-5; maybe TRBD1 (5 bases). Between the trimmed V and J ends, which lost 4 bases and 5 bases, there was a span of 18 bases. This CDR3 has 16 residues. Germline CDR1 is LNHDA and CDR2 is SQIVND (reference sequence). DNA for the CDR3: TGTGCCAGTAGTAGCATCCAGGGATTGGCCCATCAGCCCCAGCATTTT. Translating it yields CASSSIQGLAHQPQHF.

The J gene is TRBJ2-2, the V gene TRBV19; TRBD1 aligns across 11 bases. The V gene end was trimmed by 6 bases and the J gene end by 7 bases; junction bases not matched to a gene: 10. From germline, CDR1 is LNHDA and CDR2 SQIVND (reference sequence). This CDR3 is built from 16 residues. CDR3 region: CASSPGQGAQVGELFF. In DNA, the CDR3 is TGTGCCAGTAGCCCAGGACAGGGGGCGCAGGTCGGGGAGCTGTTTTTT.

The chain employs TRBV19 and TRBJ2-1, with 7 nucleotides matching TRBD2. Per germline, CDR1 LNHDA and CDR2 SQIVND (reference sequence). The CDR3 is 16 residues long. The trim removed 5 bases at V and 2 bases at J, leaving 9 bases unmatched. CDR3 residues: CASSPGGEGTYNEQFF. The DNA of the CDR3 is TGTGCCAGTAGTCCGGGTGGGGAGGGAACCTACAATGAGCAGTTCTTC. Looking up the rest from reference TRBV19 and TRBJ2-1 gives the full variable domain: DGGITQSPKYLFRKEGQNVTLSCEQNLNHDAMYWYRQDPGQGLRLIYYSQIVNDFQKGDIAEGYSVSREKKESFPLTVTSAQKNPTAFYLCASSPGGEGTYNEQFFGPGTRLTVL.

The V call is TRBV27, the J call TRBJ1-2; D possibly corresponds to TRBD1 (5 bases). Germline-derived CDR1 and CDR2 are MNHEY and SMNVEV (reference sequence). The CDR3 is 15 residues long. Trimming removed 6 bases from V and 4 bases from J, with 18 bases in between. In DNA form, the CDR3 reads TGTGCCAGCAGCCCCATAGGCACAGGCTCCTATGGCTACACCTTC. Protein product: CASSPIGTGSYGYTF.

The chain recombines TRBV12-3 or TRBV12-4 with TRBJ2-1, with D possibly matching TRBD2 (5 bases). V was shortened by 6 bases and J by 6 bases, with 9 bases between the two germline ends. This CDR3 contains 12 residues. In DNA, the CDR3 is TGTGCCAGCAGGCTGGACTCCAATGAGCAGTTCTTC. Translating it yields CASRLDSNEQFF.

This clone was seen a single time. The V call is TRBV5-4, the J call TRBJ1-1, with D perhaps TRBD1 (6 bases). Germline values: CDR1 SGHNT, CDR2 YYREEE (reference sequence). Trimming shortened V by 0 bases and J by 0 bases, and 6 bases separated the two germline ends. The CDR3 has 14 residues. Written as DNA, the CDR3 is TGTGCCAGCAGCTTGGGACAGGTGAACACTGAAGCTTTCTTT. Translation: CASSLGQVNTEAFF.

The chain uses TRBV5-4 and TRBJ1-2; TRBD1 might be the D (5 bases). Trimming pared 0 bases from V and 4 bases from J, leaving 7 bases between. The germline V gene encodes CDR1 SGHNT and CDR2 YYREEE (reference sequence). The CDR3 loop spans 13 amino acids. The CDR3 coding sequence is TGTGCCAGCAGCTTGGGACAGTCCTATGGCTACACCTTC. Its protein product is CASSLGQSYGYTF.

J is TRBJ2-7 and V is TRBV27, with 7 bases aligning to TRBD1. CDR3 length equals 13 residues. Looked up from germline, CDR1 is MNHEY and CDR2 is SMNVEV (reference sequence). Losses at the gene ends were 8 bases for V and 6 bases for J; bases not matched to a gene: 10. In nucleotides, the CDR3 is TGTGCCAGCCGCACCCCACAGGGGCTCGAGCAGTACTTC. Its protein product is CASRTPQGLEQYF.

The chain employs TRBV30 and TRBJ1-1; possible D gene TRBD1, 5 bases. Trimming cost V 3 bases and J 4 bases, with 15 bases left between them. The germline gives CDR1 GTSNPN, CDR2 SVGIG (reference sequence). The CDR3 is 14 amino acids. CDR3 sequence reads: CAWSLVGATTEAFF. The DNA for the CDR3 is TGTGCCTGGAGCCTAGTAGGGGCGACCACTGAAGCTTTCTTT.

In its sample, this clone was seen a few times. This chain uses TRBV6-1 with TRBJ1-6, with TRBD1 matching over 8 bases. This CDR3 is built from 15 residues. Trimming cost V 3 bases and J 10 bases; bases outside gene matches: 8. CDR1 is MNHNS, CDR2 SASEGT, per germline. The CDR3: CASSEQGALGSPLHF. The CDR3 DNA is TGTGCCAGCAGTGAGCAGGGGGCGCTTGGGTCACCCCTCCACTTT.

This rearrangement joins TRBV30 to TRBJ1-4; D might be TRBD1 (6 bases). The CDR3 is 15 amino acids. Between the trimmed V and J ends, which lost 4 bases and 4 bases, there was a span of 16 bases. Germline V CDR1 and CDR2: GTSNPN, SVGIG (reference sequence). The CDR3 loop reads CAWTPRRGVNEKLFF. In DNA form, the CDR3 reads TGTGCCTGGACGCCCCGCAGGGGCGTTAATGAAAAACTGTTTTTT.

The rearrangement joins TRBV5-5 to TRBJ1-5; perhaps TRBD1 as D (6 bases). The CDR3 runs 15 residues. Germline CDR1 SGHKS, CDR2 YYEKEE (reference sequence). V lost 1 base and J 1 base, leaving 9 bases between the germline ends. The CDR3 coding sequence is TGTGCCAGCAGCTTGACAGGGTTAAGCAATCAGCCCCAGCATTTT. Translating it yields CASSLTGLSNQPQHF. The entire variable domain, with the rest obtained from reference TRBV5-5 and TRBJ1-5, is as follows: DAGVTQSPTHLIKTRGQQVTLRCSPISGHKSVSWYQQVLGQGPQFIFQYYEKEERGRGNFPDRFSARQFPNYSSELNVNALLLGDSALYLCASSLTGLSNQPQHFGDGTRLSIL.

This clone came up a few times. The J gene is TRBJ2-7, the V gene TRBV9, with TRBD2 matching 15 bases. Germline loops: CDR1 SGDLS, CDR2 YYNGEE. The J segment lost 6 bases and the V segment lost 3 bases, leaving 10 bases of the junction unmatched. This CDR3 spans 17 amino acids. The CDR3: CASSEGLAGGPWGEQYF. DNA for the CDR3: TGTGCCAGCAGCGAGGGACTAGCGGGAGGACCCTGGGGCGAGCAGTACTTC.

The chain combines TRBV5-1 with TRBJ2-7, with 8 nucleotides matching TRBD2. The germline gives CDR1 SGHRS, CDR2 YFSETQ. The CDR3 is 14 residues long. With V trimmed by 1 base and J by 3 bases, 3 bases remained unmatched. The CDR3 sequence is CASSLSRGGYEQYF. The CDR3 nucleotides read TGCGCCAGCAGCTTGTCCCGGGGGGGCTACGAGCAGTACTTC. Combining the CDR3 with reference TRBV5-1 and TRBJ2-7 gives the whole variable domain KAGVTQTPRYLIKTRGQQVTLSCSPISGHRSVSWYQQTPGQGLQFLFEYFSETQRNKGNFPGRFSGRQFSNSRSEMNVSTLELGDSALYLCASSLSRGGYEQYFGPGTRLTVT.

This clone was picked up a small number of times. This chain joins TRBV19 and TRBJ1-4; 7 bases line up with TRBD1. This CDR3 contains 15 residues. J lost 5 bases, V lost 5 bases, and 8 bases had no gene match. Looked up from germline, CDR1 is LNHDA and CDR2 is SQIVND (reference sequence). In DNA, the CDR3 is TGTGCCAGTAGTGCGACCGGGACAGCGAATGAAAAACTGTTTTTT. Amino acids: CASSATGTANEKLFF.

V usage is TRBV9 and J usage is TRBJ1-1; the D gene is possibly TRBD1 (5 bases). The CDR3 sequence is 12 residues long. Germline-derived CDR1 and CDR2 are SGDLS and YYNGEE. Trimming pared 2 bases from V and 7 bases from J, leaving 9 bases between. The CDR3 bases are TGTGCCAGCAGCGTGTGGGGGGGTGAAGCTTTCTTT. Protein product: CASSVWGGEAFF.

This chain joins TRBV18 and TRBJ2-3; D remains ambiguous. The CDR3 consists of 14 residues. V lost 6 bases to trimming and J lost 3 bases, with 13 bases between them. Germline V gene lookup returns CDR1 KGHSH and CDR2 LQKENI. CDR3 sequence reads: CASSLAPRTDTQYF. As DNA, the CDR3 is TGTGCCAGCTCTCTTGCTCCGAGAACAGATACGCAGTATTTT.

The genes are TRBV5-1 and TRBJ2-5, with 7 nucleotides matching TRBD1. The trim removed 2 bases at V and 5 bases at J, leaving 6 bases unmatched. Germline-derived CDR1 and CDR2 are SGHRS and YFSETQ. The CDR3 is 14 residues long. The CDR3 is CASSFGQARETQYF. DNA of the CDR3: TGCGCCAGCAGCTTTGGACAGGCGAGGGAGACCCAGTACTTC.

This chain joins TRBV27 and TRBJ1-4; 7 positions agree with TRBD1. Per the germline V gene, CDR1 is MNHEY and CDR2 is SMNVEV (reference sequence). This CDR3 spans 14 amino acids. V lost 6 bases to trimming and J lost 10 bases; unmatched junction nucleotides: 11. For the CDR3, the DNA is TGTGCCAGCAGCCGTGACAGGGCAAGTGGAAAACTGTTTTTT. It translates to CASSRDRASGKLFF.

This clone has only one observation. The V call is TRBV7-2, the J call TRBJ1-1, with 9 bases lining up with TRBD1. CDR3 size: 14 residues. J gave up 4 bases and V 5 bases, and 5 bases lay outside the gene matches. Germline CDR1 reads SGHTA; CDR2 reads FQGNSA. The CDR3 loop reads CASSRTGEGTEAFF. The CDR3 DNA reads as TGTGCCAGCAGCCGGACAGGGGAGGGCACTGAAGCTTTCTTT.

V is TRBV5-1 and J is TRBJ1-1; TRBD1 agrees at 8 bases. The CDR3 is 13 residues long. CDR1 is SGHRS and CDR2 is YFSETQ in the germline V gene. The V and J ends lost 5 bases and 4 bases, in that order; junction bases with no gene match: 4. DNA of the CDR3: TGCGCCAGCAGTTCTCAGGGGGCCACTGAAGCTTTCTTT. Residues: CASSSQGATEAFF.

V is TRBV7-8 and J is TRBJ1-5, with 7 bases identical to TRBD1. Germline-derived CDR1 and CDR2 are SGHVS and FQNEAQ. V gave up 4 bases and J gave up 1 base; unmatched junction bases: 7. This CDR3 has 16 amino acids. The CDR3 DNA is TGTGCCAGCAGCTCCGGACAGGTTTTGAGCAATCAGCCCCAGCATTTT. As protein: CASSSGQVLSNQPQHF. The variable domain in full, completed from reference TRBV7-8 and TRBJ1-5, reads GAGVSQSPRYKVAKRGQDVALRCDPISGHVSLFWYQQALGQGPEFLTYFQNEAQLDKSGLPSDRFFAERPEGSVSTLKIQRTQQEDSAVYLCASSSGQVLSNQPQHFGDGTRLSIL.

This chain connects TRBV10-3 to TRBJ1-5, with 7 nucleotides matching TRBD1. This CDR3 is 15 amino acids long. In germline, CDR1 is ENHRY, CDR2 SYGVKD. Trimming cost V 3 bases and J 4 bases; bases outside gene matches: 6. CDR3 DNA: TGTGCCATCAGTGACCAACAGGGGCTTAATCAGCCCCAGCATTTT. Translation: CAISDQQGLNQPQHF.

The CDR3 loop is CASSLFPGTEAFF. CDR3 DNA sequence: TGTGCCAGCAGCTTATTTCCCGGTACTGAAGCTTTCTTT. The rearrangement uses TRBV7-8 and TRBJ1-1; D not certain. Germline V gives CDR1 SGHVS, CDR2 FQNEAQ. V shed 2 bases and J shed 5 bases, with 9 bases lying between them. The CDR3 has 13 residues.